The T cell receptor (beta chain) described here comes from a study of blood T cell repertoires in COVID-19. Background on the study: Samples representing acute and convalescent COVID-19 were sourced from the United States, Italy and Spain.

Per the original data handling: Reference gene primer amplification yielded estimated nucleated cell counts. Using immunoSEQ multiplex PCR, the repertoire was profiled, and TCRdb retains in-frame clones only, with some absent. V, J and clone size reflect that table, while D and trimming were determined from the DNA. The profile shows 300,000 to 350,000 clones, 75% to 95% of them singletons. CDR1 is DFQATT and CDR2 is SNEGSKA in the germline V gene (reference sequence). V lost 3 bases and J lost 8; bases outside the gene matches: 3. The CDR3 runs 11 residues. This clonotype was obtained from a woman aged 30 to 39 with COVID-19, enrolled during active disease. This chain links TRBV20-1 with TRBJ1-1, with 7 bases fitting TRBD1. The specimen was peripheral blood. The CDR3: CSARDRREAFF. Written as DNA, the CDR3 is TGCAGTGCTAGGGACAGGCGAGAAGCTTTCTTT.